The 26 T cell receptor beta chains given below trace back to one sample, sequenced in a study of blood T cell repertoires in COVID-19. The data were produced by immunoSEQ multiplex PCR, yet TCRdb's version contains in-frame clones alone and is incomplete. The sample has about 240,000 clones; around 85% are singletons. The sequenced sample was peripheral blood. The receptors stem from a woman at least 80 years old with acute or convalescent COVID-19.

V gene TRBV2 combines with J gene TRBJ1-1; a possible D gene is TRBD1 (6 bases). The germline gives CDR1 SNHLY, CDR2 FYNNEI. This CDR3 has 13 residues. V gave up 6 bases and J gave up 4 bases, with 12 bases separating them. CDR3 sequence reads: CASRRGRATEAFF. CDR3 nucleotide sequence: TGTGCCAGCAGGAGGGGGAGGGCCACTGAAGCTTTCTTT.

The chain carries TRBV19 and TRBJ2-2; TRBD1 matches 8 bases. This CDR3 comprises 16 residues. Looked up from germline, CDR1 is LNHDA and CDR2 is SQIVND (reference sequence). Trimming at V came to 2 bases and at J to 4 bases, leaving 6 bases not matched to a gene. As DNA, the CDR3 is TGTGCCAGTAGTATACCTCGGACAGGGCTCACCGGGGAGCTGTTTTTT. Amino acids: CASSIPRTGLTGELFF.

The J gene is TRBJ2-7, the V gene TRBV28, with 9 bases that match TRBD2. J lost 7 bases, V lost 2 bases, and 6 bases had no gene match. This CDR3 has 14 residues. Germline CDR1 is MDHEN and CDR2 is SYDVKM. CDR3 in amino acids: CASSLRLAGPEQYF. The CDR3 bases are TGTGCCAGCAGTTTACGGCTAGCGGGGCCAGAGCAGTACTTC. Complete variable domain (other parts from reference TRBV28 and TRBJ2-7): DVKVTQSSRYLVKRTGEKVFLECVQDMDHENMFWYRQDPGLGLRLIYFSYDVKMKEKGDIPEGYSVSREKKERFSLILESASTNQTSMYLCASSLRLAGPEQYFGPGTRLTVT.

The CDR3 region is CSVEETGTEGYTF. CDR3 nucleotide sequence: TGCAGCGTTGAGGAGACAGGTACGGAAGGCTACACCTTC. The rearrangement uses TRBV29-1 and TRBJ1-2, with D perhaps TRBD1 (6 bases). Trimming took 3 bases from V and 8 from J, leaving 16 bases between them. This CDR3 has 13 residues. The germline V gene encodes CDR1 SQVTM and CDR2 ANQGSEA.

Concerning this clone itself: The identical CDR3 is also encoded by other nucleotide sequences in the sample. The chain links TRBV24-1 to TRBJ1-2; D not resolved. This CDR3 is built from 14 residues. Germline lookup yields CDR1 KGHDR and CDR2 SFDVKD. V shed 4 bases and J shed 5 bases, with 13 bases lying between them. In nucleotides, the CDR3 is TGTGCCACCAGTGACCCGGGCCGAGGGTATGGCTACACCTTC. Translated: CATSDPGRGYGYTF.

CDR3 nucleotides: TGTGCCAGCAGTTCCGGGACAGGTTATTACAATGAGCAGTTCTTC. This sequence encodes CASSSGTGYYNEQFF. V usage is TRBV6-5 and J usage is TRBJ2-1, with 8 nucleotides matching TRBD1. This CDR3 contains 15 residues. J lost 4 bases, V lost 4 bases, and 6 bases had no gene match. Germline V lookup: CDR1 MNHEY, CDR2 SVGAGI.

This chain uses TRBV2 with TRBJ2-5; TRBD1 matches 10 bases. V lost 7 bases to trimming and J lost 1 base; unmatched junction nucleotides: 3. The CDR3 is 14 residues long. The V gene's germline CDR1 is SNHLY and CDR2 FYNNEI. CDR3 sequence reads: CASNRDRGQETQYF. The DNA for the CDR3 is TGTGCCAGCAACCGGGACAGGGGCCAAGAGACCCAGTACTTC.

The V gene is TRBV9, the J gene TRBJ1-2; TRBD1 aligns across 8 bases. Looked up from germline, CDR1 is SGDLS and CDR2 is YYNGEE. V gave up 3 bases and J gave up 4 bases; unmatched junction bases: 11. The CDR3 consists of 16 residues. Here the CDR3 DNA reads TGTGCCAGCAGCGGGGTTCAGGGGGCAAATCCCTATGGCTACACCTTC. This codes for CASSGVQGANPYGYTF.

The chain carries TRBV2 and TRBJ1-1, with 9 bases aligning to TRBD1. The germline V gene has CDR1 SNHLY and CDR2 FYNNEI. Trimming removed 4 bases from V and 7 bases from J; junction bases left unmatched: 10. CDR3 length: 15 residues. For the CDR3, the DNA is TGTGCCAGCAGTGGTATGGGACAGGGAGGCTATGAAGCTTTCTTT. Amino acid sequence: CASSGMGQGGYEAFF.

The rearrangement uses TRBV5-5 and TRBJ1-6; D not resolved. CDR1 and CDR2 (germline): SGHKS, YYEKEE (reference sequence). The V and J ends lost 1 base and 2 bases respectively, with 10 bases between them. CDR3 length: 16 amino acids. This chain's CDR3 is CASSLMREPYNSPLHF. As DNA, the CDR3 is TGTGCCAGCAGCTTGATGAGAGAACCCTATAATTCACCCCTCCACTTT.

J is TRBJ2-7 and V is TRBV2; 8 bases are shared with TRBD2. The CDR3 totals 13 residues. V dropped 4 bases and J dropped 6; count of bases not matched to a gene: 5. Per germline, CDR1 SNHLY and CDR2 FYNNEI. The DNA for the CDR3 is TGTGCCAGCAGTGCGGGACTAGGTGTCGAGCAGTACTTC. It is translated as CASSAGLGVEQYF.

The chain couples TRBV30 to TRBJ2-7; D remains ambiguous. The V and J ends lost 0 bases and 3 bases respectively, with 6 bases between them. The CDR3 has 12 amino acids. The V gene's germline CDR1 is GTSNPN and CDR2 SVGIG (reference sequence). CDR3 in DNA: TGTGCCTGGAGTGTAGAGCACTACGAGCAGTACTTC. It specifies CAWSVEHYEQYF.

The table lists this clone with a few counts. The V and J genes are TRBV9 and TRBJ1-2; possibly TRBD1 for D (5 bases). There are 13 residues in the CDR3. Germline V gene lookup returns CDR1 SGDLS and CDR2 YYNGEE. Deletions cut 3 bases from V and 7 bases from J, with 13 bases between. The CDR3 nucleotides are TGTGCCAGCAGCGGCAGGGACTGGGCTGGCTACACCTTC. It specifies CASSGRDWAGYTF. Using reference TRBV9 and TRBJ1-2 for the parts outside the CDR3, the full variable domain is DSGVTQTPKHLITATGQRVTLRCSPRSGDLSVYWYQQSLDQGLQFLIQYYNGEERAKGNILERFSAQQFPDLHSELNLSSLELGDSALYFCASSGRDWAGYTFGSGTRLTVV.

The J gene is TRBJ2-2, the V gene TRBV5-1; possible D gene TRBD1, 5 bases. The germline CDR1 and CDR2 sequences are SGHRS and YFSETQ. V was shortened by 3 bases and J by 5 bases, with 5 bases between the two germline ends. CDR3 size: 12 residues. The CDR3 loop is CASSSGTGELFF. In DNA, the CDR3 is TGCGCCAGCAGCTCAGGGACCGGGGAGCTGTTTTTT. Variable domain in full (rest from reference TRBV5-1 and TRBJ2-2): KAGVTQTPRYLIKTRGQQVTLSCSPISGHRSVSWYQQTPGQGLQFLFEYFSETQRNKGNFPGRFSGRQFSNSRSEMNVSTLELGDSALYLCASSSGTGELFFGEGSRLTVL.

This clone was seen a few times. Written as DNA, the CDR3 is TGTGCCAGCAGCTCGTACAGGGCCACTGAAGCTTTCTTT. Amino acid sequence: CASSSYRATEAFF. The rearrangement joins TRBV13 to TRBJ1-1; a weak D match, TRBD1 (6 bases). CDR3 length: 13 residues. Germline assignment: CDR1 PRHDT and CDR2 FYEKMQ (reference sequence). Trimming shortened V by 4 bases and J by 4 bases, and 10 bases separated the two germline ends.

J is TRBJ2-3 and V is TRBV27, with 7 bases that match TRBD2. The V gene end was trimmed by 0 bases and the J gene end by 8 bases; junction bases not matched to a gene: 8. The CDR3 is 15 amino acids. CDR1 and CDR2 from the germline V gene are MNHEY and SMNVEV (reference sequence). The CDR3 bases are TGTGCCAGCAGTTTATCGGGACTAATTTCGGGTACGCAGTATTTT. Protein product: CASSLSGLISGTQYF.

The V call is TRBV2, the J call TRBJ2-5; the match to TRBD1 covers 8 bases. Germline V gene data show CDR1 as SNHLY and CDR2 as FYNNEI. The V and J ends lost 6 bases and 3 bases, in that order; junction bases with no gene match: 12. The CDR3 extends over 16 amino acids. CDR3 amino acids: CASRPDRALTKETQYF. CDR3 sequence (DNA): TGTGCCAGCAGACCGGACAGGGCACTAACCAAAGAGACCCAGTACTTC.

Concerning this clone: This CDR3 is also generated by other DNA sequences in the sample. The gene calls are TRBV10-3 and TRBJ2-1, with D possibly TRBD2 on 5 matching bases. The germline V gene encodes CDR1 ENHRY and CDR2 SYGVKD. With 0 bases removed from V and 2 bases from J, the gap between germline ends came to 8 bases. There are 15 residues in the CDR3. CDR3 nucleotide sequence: TGTGCCATCAGTGAGTCGACCGGGGCCTACAATGAGCAGTTCTTC. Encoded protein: CAISESTGAYNEQFF.

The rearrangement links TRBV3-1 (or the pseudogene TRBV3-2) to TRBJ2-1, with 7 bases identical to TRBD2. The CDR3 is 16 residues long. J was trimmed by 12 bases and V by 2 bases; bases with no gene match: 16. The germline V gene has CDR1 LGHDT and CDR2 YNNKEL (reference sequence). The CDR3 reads CASSQRKAGSPGRQFF. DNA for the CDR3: TGTGCCAGCAGCCAAAGGAAAGCGGGGTCCCCGGGAAGGCAGTTCTTC.

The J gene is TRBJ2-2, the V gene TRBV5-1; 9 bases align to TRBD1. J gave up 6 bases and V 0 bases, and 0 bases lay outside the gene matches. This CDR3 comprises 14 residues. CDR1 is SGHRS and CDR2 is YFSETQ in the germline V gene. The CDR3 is CASSLGQGAGELFF. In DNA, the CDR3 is TGCGCCAGCAGCTTGGGACAGGGGGCCGGGGAGCTGTTTTTT.

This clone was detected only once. CDR3 in amino acids: CASRGGSNTGELFF. CDR3 coding DNA: TGTGCCAGCAGGGGCGGGTCGAACACCGGGGAGCTGTTTTTT. The chain employs TRBV2 and TRBJ2-2, with a tentative D call TRBD2 (5 bases). Germline lookup yields CDR1 SNHLY and CDR2 FYNNEI. Between the trimmed V and J ends, which lost 6 bases and 0 bases, there was a span of 8 bases. This CDR3 has 14 residues.

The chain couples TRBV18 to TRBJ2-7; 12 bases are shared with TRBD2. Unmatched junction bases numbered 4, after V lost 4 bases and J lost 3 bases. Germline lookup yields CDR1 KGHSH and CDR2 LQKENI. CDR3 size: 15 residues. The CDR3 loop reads CASSRLAGADYEQYF. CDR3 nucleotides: TGTGCCAGCTCACGACTAGCGGGGGCCGACTACGAGCAGTACTTC. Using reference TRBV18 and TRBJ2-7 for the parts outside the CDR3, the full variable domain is NAGVMQNPRHLVRRRGQEARLRCSPMKGHSHVYWYRQLPEEGLKFMVYLQKENIIDESGMPKERFSAEFPKEGPSILRIQQVVRGDSAAYFCASSRLAGADYEQYFGPGTRLTVT.

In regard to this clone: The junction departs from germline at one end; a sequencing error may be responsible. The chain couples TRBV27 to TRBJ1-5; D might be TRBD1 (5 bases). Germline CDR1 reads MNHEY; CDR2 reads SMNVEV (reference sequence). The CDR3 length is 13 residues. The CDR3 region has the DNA TGTACCAGCAGTTTAACCAGGGTACAGCCCCAGCATTTT. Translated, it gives CTSSLTRVQPQHF.

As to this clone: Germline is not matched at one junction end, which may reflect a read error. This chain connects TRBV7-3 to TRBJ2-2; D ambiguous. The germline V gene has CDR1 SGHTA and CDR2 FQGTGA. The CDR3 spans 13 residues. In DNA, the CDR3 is TGTGCCAGCAGCCTAACCTCCACCGGGGAGCTGTTTTTT. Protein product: CASSLTSTGELFF.

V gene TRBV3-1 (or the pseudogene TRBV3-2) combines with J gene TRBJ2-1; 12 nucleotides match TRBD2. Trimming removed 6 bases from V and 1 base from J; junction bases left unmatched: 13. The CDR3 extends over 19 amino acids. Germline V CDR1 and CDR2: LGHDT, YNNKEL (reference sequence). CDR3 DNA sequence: TGTGCCAGCAGATCCACATTCACGGGACTAGCGGGTTCCTACAATGAGCAGTTCTTC. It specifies CASRSTFTGLAGSYNEQFF.

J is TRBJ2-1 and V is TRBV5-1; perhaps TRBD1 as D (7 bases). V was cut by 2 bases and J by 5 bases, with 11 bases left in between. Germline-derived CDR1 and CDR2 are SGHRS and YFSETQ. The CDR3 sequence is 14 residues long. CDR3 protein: CASSFQGGNNEQFF. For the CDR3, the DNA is TGCGCCAGCAGCTTCCAGGGGGGAAACAATGAGCAGTTCTTC. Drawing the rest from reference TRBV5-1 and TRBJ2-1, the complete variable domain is KAGVTQTPRYLIKTRGQQVTLSCSPISGHRSVSWYQQTPGQGLQFLFEYFSETQRNKGNFPGRFSGRQFSNSRSEMNVSTLELGDSALYLCASSFQGGNNEQFFGPGTRLTVL.